This is a list of T cell receptor beta chains from one sample in a study of GPR56 and killer-like receptors on CD4 memory cells. TCRdb re-called the reads and catalogs CDR3 proteins one per entry, DNA excluded. Found here are about 2,400 distinct CDR3 sequences; the top ten clones hold over 4%. Sample: memory CD4+ T cells from blood. The receptors derive from a human donor in good health. CDR3s include the opening cysteine and the closing phenylalanine or tryptophan. The size field is filled for only some rows; it gives once, few, many or a size class.

cdr3_aa	clone_size	v_call	j_call
CASSPSGGAFF	medium-sized	TRBV12-3/TRBV12-4	TRBJ1-1
CATSRAGQGSYEQYF	NA	TRBV15	TRBJ2-7
CSARGGGLGYGYTF	NA	TRBV20-1	TRBJ1-2
CASSPSGNTIYF	NA	TRBV2	TRBJ1-3
CASSPRRRGSLYGYTF	large	TRBV7-2	TRBJ1-2
CASSIGRRTQNTEAFF	medium-sized	TRBV19	TRBJ1-1
CASSRGQRAFF	large	TRBV19	TRBJ1-1
CASSLTSGNGETQYF	medium-sized	TRBV5-4	TRBJ2-5
CASSANRGMEPQHF	medium-sized	TRBV13	TRBJ1-5
CASSSRLSSYNEQFF	NA	TRBV9	TRBJ2-1
CASSLPEGAGGGRGQYF	NA	TRBV5-4	TRBJ2-7
CASSPLPSGESYEQFF	NA	TRBV4-2	TRBJ2-1
CASTDRGLAGGNNEQFF	NA	TRBV6-2/TRBV6-3	TRBJ2-1
CASRVRGPYNEQFF	NA	TRBV2	TRBJ2-1
CSADKRVGGHNEQFF	NA	TRBV20-1	TRBJ2-1
CASTLGGRGNTEAFF	NA	TRBV5-6	TRBJ1-1
CASSLDRVLNEQYF	medium-sized	TRBV5-4	TRBJ2-7
CASSLDGRRNQETQYF	NA	TRBV7-2	TRBJ2-5